This TCR beta chain is from a study of cytomegalovirus exposure and HLA in healthy donors. General observations from the study: The study labeled 164 TCR beta chains cytomegalovirus-associated.

In germline, CDR1 is LNHDA, CDR2 SQIVND (reference sequence). The CDR3 loop spans 14 amino acids. Between the trimmed V and J ends, which lost 7 bases and 3 bases, there was a span of 13 bases. This clone is a singleton in its sample. The antigen is not known. TCRdb keeps only in-frame clones here, not all; method: immunoSEQ multiplex PCR. The sample has some 140,000 clones; 84% are singletons. The chain joins TRBV19 to TRBJ2-1; D gene ambiguous. The sequence was collected from a woman in her 30s in good health and CMV-seronegative. Sequencing used PBMCs. The CDR3 DNA reads as TGTGCCAGTACCCCGAGGATGGTCTACAATGAGCAGTTCTTC. This gives the protein CASTPRMVYNEQFF.